The T cell receptor (beta chain) described here comes from a study of T cell repertoires in cytomegalovirus infection. Overall study: Evidence of both CMV infection and a matching HLA type came from public TCR beta signatures. Study-wide results and limits: The study found HLA-C-restricted CMV-specific TCR beta clonotypes dominating the ex vivo response.

TCRdb reanalysed the reads using MiXCR and keeps one entry per CDR3 protein. The sample consists of tens of thousands of distinct CDR3 sequences, over 15% of them appearing once. With regard to this clonotype: Its antigen is as yet unknown.

This sequence originates from a human donor in good health (CMV status not recorded). Some clones in this sample may be carry-over from other donors' samples. Sequencing used CD8+ T cells from cultured PBMCs, obtained from culture after CMV antigen stimulation.

The CDR3 DNA follows: TGTGCCAGCAGCCCCCTTCGGCGGGAGGAGGAGTTCTTC. This translates into CASSPLRREEEFF. V usage is TRBV7-2 and J usage is TRBJ2-1; 8 nucleotides agree with TRBD2. This CDR3 has 13 residues. J was trimmed by 14 bases and V by 5 bases; bases with no gene match: 11. Looked up from germline, CDR1 is SGHTA and CDR2 is FQGNSA.